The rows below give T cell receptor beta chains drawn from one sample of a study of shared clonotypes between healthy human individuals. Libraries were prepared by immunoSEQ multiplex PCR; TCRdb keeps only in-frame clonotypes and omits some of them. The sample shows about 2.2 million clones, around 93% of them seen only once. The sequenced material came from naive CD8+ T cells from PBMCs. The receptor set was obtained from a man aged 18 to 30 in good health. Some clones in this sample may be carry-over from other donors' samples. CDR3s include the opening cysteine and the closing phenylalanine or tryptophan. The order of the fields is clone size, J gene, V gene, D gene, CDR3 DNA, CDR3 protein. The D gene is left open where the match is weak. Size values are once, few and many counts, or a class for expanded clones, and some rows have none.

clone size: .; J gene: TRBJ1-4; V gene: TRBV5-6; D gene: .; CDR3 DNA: TGTGCCAGCAGTTCCGGAGCTAATGAAAAACTGTTTTTT; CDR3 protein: CASSSGANEKLFF
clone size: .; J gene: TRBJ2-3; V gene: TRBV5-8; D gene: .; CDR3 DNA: TGTGCCAGCAGCTCGGACAGTCCCCACACAGATACGCAGTATTTT; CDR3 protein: CASSSDSPHTDTQYF
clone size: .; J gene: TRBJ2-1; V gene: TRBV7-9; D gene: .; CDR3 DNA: TGTGCCAGCAGCTTAGGTGCCAATGAGCAGTTCTTC; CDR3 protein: CASSLGANEQFF
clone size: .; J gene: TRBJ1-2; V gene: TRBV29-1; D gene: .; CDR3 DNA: TGCAGCGTAGTTGGCGGCGGCTACACCTTC; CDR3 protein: CSVVGGGYTF
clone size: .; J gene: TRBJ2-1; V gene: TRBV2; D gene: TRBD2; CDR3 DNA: TGTGCCAGCAGTGATCTAGCGGGAGTTGAGCAGTTCTTC; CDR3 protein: CASSDLAGVEQFF
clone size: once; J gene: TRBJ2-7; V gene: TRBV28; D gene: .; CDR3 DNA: TGTGCCAGCAGTTTACTGGGACAAGGCAACGAGCAGTACTTC; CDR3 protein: CASSLLGQGNEQYF
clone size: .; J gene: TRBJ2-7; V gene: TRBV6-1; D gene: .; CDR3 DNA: TGTGCCAGTCGATTAGGATTCCTCTACGAGCAGTACTTC; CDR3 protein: CASRLGFLYEQYF
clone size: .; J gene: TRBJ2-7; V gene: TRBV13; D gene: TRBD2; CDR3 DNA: TGTGCCAGCAGTCCCCGGGGACTAGCGGGAGGGTGGGGTGACGAGCAGTACTTC; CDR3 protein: CASSPRGLAGGWGDEQYF
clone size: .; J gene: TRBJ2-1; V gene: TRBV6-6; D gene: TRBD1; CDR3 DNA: TGTGCCAGCAGCTCGAGTCGACAGGGGGCGGCTGAGCAGTTCTTC; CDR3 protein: CASSSSRQGAAEQFF
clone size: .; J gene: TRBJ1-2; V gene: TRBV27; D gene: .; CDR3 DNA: TGTGCCAGCAGCCCCGGGCATGGCTACACCTTC; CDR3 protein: CASSPGHGYTF
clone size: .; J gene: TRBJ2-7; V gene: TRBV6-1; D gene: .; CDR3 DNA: TGTGCCAGCAGTGATACCCCGTTGAAGTATTTGACCTACGAGCAGTACTTC; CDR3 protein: CASSDTPLKYLTYEQYF
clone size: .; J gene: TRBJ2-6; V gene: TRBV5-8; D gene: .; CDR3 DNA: TGTGCCAGCAGCTTGGATGCGTCCTCTGGGGCCAACGTCCTGACTTTC; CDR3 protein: CASSLDASSGANVLTF
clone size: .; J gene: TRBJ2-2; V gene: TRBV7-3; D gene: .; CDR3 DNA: TGTGCCAGCAGCTTATTCCCAAACACCGGGGAGCTGTTTTTT; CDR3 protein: CASSLFPNTGELFF
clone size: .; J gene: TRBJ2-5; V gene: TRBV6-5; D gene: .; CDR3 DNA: TGTGCCAGCAGTTCCCGAACGGCAGGGCTTACGGAGACCCAGTACTTC; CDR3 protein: CASSSRTAGLTETQYF
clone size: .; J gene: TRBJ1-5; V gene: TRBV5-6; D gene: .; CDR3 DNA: TGTGCCAGCAGCTTGGGGGCGGGGAGACATCGGCCCCAGCATTTT; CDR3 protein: CASSLGAGRHRPQHF
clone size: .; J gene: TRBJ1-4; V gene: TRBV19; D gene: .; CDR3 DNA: TGTGCCAGTAGTGCCAGGACCTCCAAGAGTGAAAAACTGTTTTTT; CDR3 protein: CASSARTSKSEKLFF
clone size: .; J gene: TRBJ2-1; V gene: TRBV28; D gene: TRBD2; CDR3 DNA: TGTGCCAGCAGTCCGGGGTTGGGCGGGAGGGATGATGAGCAGTTCTTC; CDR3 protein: CASSPGLGGRDDEQFF
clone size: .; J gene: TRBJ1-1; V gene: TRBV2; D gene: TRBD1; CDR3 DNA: TGTGCCAGCAGCCCCGGGACAGTGAACACTGAAGCTTTCTTT; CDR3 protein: CASSPGTVNTEAFF
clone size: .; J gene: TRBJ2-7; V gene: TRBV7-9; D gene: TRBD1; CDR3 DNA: TGTGCCAGCAGCCAACCGGGACAGGCGGCCTACGAGCAGTACTTC; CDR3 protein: CASSQPGQAAYEQYF
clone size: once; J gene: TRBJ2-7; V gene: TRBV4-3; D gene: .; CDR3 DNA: TGCGCCAGCAGCCAATGGTCTGGGGGGATCTACGAGCAGTACTTC; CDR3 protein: CASSQWSGGIYEQYF
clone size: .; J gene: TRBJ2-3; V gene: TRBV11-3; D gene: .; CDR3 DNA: TGTGCCAGCAGCTCCGGGACCTCTAGCACAGATACGCAGTATTTT; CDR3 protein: CASSSGTSSTDTQYF
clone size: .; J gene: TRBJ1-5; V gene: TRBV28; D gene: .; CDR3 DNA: TGTGCCAGCAGTTTTAGGGGGATTTCTAATCAGCCCCAGCATTTT; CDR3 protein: CASSFRGISNQPQHF
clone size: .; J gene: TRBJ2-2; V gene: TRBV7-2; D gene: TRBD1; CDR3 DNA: TGTGCCAGCAGCCCAGACAGGGGGCTCACCGGGGAGCTGTTTTTT; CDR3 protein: CASSPDRGLTGELFF
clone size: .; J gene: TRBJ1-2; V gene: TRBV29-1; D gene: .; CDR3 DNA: TGCAGCGTTGGGAGTATAGACTATGGCTACACCTTC; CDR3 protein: CSVGSIDYGYTF
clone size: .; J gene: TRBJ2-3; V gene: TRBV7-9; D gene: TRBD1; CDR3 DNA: TGTGCCAGCAGCTCCCGGACAGGAGGCACAGATACGCAGTATTTT; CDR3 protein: CASSSRTGGTDTQYF
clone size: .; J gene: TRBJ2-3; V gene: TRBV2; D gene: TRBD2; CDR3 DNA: TGTGCCAGCATCGGTACTAGCGAGTATTTT; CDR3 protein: CASIGTSEYF